This T cell receptor beta chain came from a study of PD-L1 blockade in urothelial cancer. Study overall: Samples of blood were analyzed 3 weeks (second dose) and 6 weeks after treatment start. A median approximately 140,000 T cells were found in blood samples.

Using immunoSEQ multiplex PCR, the repertoire was profiled, and TCRdb retains in-frame clones only, with some absent. The sample carries some 75,000 clones, 85% to 95% recorded once. Regarding time point: peripheral blood 6 weeks after treatment start. The CDR3 covers 14 residues. V was trimmed by 3 bases and J by 2 bases, leaving 10 bases between them. Germline lookup yields CDR1 MNHEY and CDR2 SMNVEV (reference sequence). The receptor comes from a woman over 75 with urothelial cancer. V is TRBV27 and J is TRBJ2-5, with D perhaps matching TRBD1 (6 bases). The sequences come from PBMCs, collected around atezolizumab (anti-PD-L1) treatment. The chain's CDR3 is CASSFDRLQETQYF. Written as DNA, the CDR3 is TGTGCCAGCAGTTTCGACAGGCTACAAGAGACCCAGTACTTC.